The 8 T cell receptor beta chains below come from one sample, sequenced in a study of tumor and adjacent non-tumor tissue in lung cancer. No cell sorting was done before RNA was extracted from the tissue. The normal lung tissue was taken more than 3 cm from the tumor edge. A modified ARM-PCR protocol with three rounds of nested PCR amplified TCRbeta. TCRdb reprocessed the multiplex PCR reads with MiXCR, giving one entry per CDR3 protein. The data show some 100,000 distinct CDR3 sequences, 60% to 70% seen once. The sample taken for sequencing was distant non-tumor lung tissue. The receptors stem from a man aged 55 to 69 with non-small cell lung cancer.

For this clonotype: The conserved final phenylalanine or tryptophan is absent from the CDR3, which likely points to a read error. The rearrangement joins TRBV6-6 to TRBJ2-5; D is unresolved. Germline lookup yields CDR1 MNHNY and CDR2 SVGAGI (reference sequence). This CDR3 comprises 15 residues. V lost 0 bases and J lost 2, with 10 bases in between. In nucleotides, the CDR3 is TGTGCCAGCAGTTACTCGCTCCTATCTCAAGAGACCCAGTACTCC. It is translated as CASSYSLLSQETQYS.

This clonotype has only one observation. One end of the junction fails to match germline, which may point to a read error. This rearrangement joins TRBV12-3 or TRBV12-4 to TRBJ2-7; D unclear. The length of the CDR3 is 13 residues. The CDR3 spells CASSLRSSYERYF. The CDR3 region has the DNA TGTGCCAGCAGTTTACGTAGCTCCTACGAGCGGTACTTC.

Concerning this clonotype itself: A read error may account for a junction end that differs from germline. V gene TRBV6-5 combines with J gene TRBJ1-2; no clear D gene. CDR1 MNHEY and CDR2 SVGAGI come from the germline V gene. The CDR3 is 14 amino acids. CDR3 sequence reads: CASSYPTNPYGYIF. CDR3 coding DNA: TGTGCCAGCAGTTACCCAACGAATCCCTATGGCTACATCTTC.

This clonotype was found once. The chain recombines TRBV9 with TRBJ2-2; 7 bases match TRBD2. The germline CDR1 and CDR2 sequences are SGDLS and YYNGEE. The length of the CDR3 is 15 residues. V lost 6 bases and J lost 6; bases outside the gene matches: 11. The CDR3 region has the DNA TGTGCCAGCACCTCGGGACTAATAAACGCCGGGGAGCTGTTTTTT. It yields the protein CASTSGLINAGELFF.

As regards this clonotype: One end of the junction varies from germline; a read error may be responsible. V usage is TRBV6-2 or TRBV6-3 and J usage is TRBJ2-7; no reliable D call. This CDR3 contains 14 residues. Germline CDR1 and CDR2: MNHEY and SVGEGT. The CDR3 bases are TGTGCTAGCCGTTCTAACCTGCCCCAATACGAGCAGTACTTT. Encoded protein: CASRSNLPQYEQYF.

This clonotype was found a few times. Lacking the conserved final phenylalanine or tryptophan, this CDR3 likely reflects a read error. CDR3 in amino acids: CASSSLGRLAGTYNEQFL. CDR3 nucleotide sequence: TGTGCCAGCAGTTCTCTGGGGCGCCTAGCGGGGACCTACAATGAGCAGTTCTTA. The rearrangement uses TRBV6-2 or TRBV6-3 and TRBJ2-1; 9 nucleotides match TRBD2. Germline loops: CDR1 MNHEY, CDR2 SVGEGT. V lost 4 bases and J lost 2; bases outside the gene matches: 12. The CDR3 spans 18 residues.

This clonotype was detected ten times or more. The rearrangement joins TRBV4-1 to TRBJ2-1, with TRBD2 matching 14 bases. The length of the CDR3 is 18 residues. The V segment lost 0 bases and the J segment 5 bases; nucleotides outside the gene matches: 6. Germline CDR1 MGHRA, CDR2 YSYEKL. The CDR3: CASSQEGLAGGRHNEQFF. The CDR3 nucleotides read TGCGCCAGCAGCCAAGAAGGACTAGCGGGAGGTCGGCACAATGAGCAGTTCTTC.

This clonotype was observed many times. The chain is built from TRBV6-1 and TRBJ1-2; D might be TRBD1 (6 bases). Trimming cost V 6 bases and J 8 bases, with 19 bases left between them. The CDR3 totals 14 residues. The germline V gene has CDR1 MNHNS and CDR2 SASEGT. As DNA, the CDR3 is TGTGCCAGCAGCCTTACCGAAGGGGGTGGCGGCTACACCTTC. This encodes CASSLTEGGGGYTF.